This T cell receptor (beta chain) was identified in a study of patients with pleural tuberculosis (TCRdb year 2014). TCRdb names Illumina Genome Analyzer IIx as the instrument used. TCRdb handled the public reads itself, with Q25 trimming in fastp and clone calling in MiXCR, and kept productive beta chains. Rows are combined by CDR3 protein, so each entry shows the most common genes and DNA. This sample comprises approximately 50,000 distinct CDR3 sequences, 7.3% of them detected only once. The top ten constitute about 17% of the sample. Here V drops 2 bases and J drops 4 bases, and the junction holds 9 bases not matched to any gene. The CDR3 has 17 amino acids, counting the end cysteine and phenylalanine. Only the CDR3 portion is preserved as DNA: 51 bases, with reading frame beginning at the first base. This clonotype was recorded at least ten times. Its antigen is unknown. Base qualities are not recorded, but no much larger clone differs from it by a single base.

The rearrangement combines TRBV12-3 or TRBV12-4 with TRBJ1-3; TRBD1 matches 9 bases in the middle. The TCR comes from a human donor with pleural tuberculosis. This receptor has the CDR3 CASSLRPGTGYGNTIYF. The DNA reads TGTGCCAGCAGTTTAAGGCCCGGGACAGGGTACGGAAACACCATATATTTT.